This T cell receptor beta chain was documented in a study of cytomegalovirus exposure and HLA in healthy donors. Study-wide results and caveats: Among immune exposure information, only CMV serostatus was available. Reported performance of the classifier showed diagnosis of cytomegalovirus status with high specificity and sensitivity. There were several of the most significant clusters that appeared linked to common viral pathogens in a later analysis. The study recorded about 150 TCR beta chains that were cytomegalovirus-associated.

PCR was performed using 60 Vbeta and 13 Jbeta primers. Assay used: immunoSEQ multiplex PCR; TCRdb lists only in-frame clones, some missing. The sample has around 140,000 clones; roughly 80% are singletons. This CDR3 is 16 amino acids long. CDR1 and CDR2 (germline): MDHEN, SYDVKM. After removal of 5 bases from V and 3 bases from J, the junction contained 8 bases not matched to a gene. As regards this clone: Its antigen is currently unknown.

This chain links TRBV28 with TRBJ1-5; 9 positions agree with TRBD1. This receptor was taken from a female donor in good health and CMV-seronegative. The sequencing sample was made of PBMCs. CDR3 DNA sequence: TGTGCCAGCAGTCCCTACACAGGGGGCTCCAATCAGCCCCAGCATTTT. It yields the protein CASSPYTGGSNQPQHF.